This TCR beta chain was sequenced in a study of blood T cell repertoires in COVID-19. In the study overall: Spain, Italy and the United States supplied samples that represented acute and convalescent COVID-19. T cells, B-cell-depleted T cells, or PBMCs provided the cDNA or gDNA that served as material.

Authors' processing steps: Reference gene primer amplification yielded estimated nucleated cell counts. Here immunoSEQ multiplex PCR was the method, and the copy in TCRdb shows in-frame clones only, minus some. V and J calls and clone size are as listed in that table; D and trimming were resolved from the DNA. The sample lists roughly 120,000 clones; around 79% were seen once. CDR3 size: 13 residues. The receptor's source is a man in his fifties with acute or convalescent COVID-19. Sample: peripheral blood. The rearrangement links TRBV1 to TRBJ2-1; no check of the table's D call, TRBD2, against the DNA was made. TRBV1 has pseudogene status. CDR3 protein: CTSSLGLLNEQFF. DNA of the CDR3: TGCACCAGCAGCTTGGGACTACTCAATGAGCAGTTCTTC.